Reported below is one T cell receptor beta chain. Antigen: not known. The CDR3 spans 15 residues. Trimming cost V 0 bases and J 1 base; bases outside gene matches: 1. CDR1 SGHRS and CDR2 YFSETQ come from the germline V gene. Subsets obtained from CD4+ cells comprised CD45RA+ naive and CD45RA-negative memory cells. The data originate from a study of shared clonotypes between healthy human individuals. General study points: A few donors had roughly 5% of their naive CD4 clonotypes in common. Inspection by rarefaction showed sorted-subset sequencing to be incomplete despite large depth. Donor scarcity curtailed the genetic and exposure-history diversity represented herein.

The data were produced by immunoSEQ multiplex PCR, yet TCRdb's version contains in-frame clones alone and is incomplete. The sample consists of hundreds of thousands of clones, around four fifths of them appearing once. This chain links TRBV5-1 with TRBJ2-1, with TRBD2 matching over 7 bases. The sample was memory CD4+ T cells sorted from blood. Subset noted: CD45RA-negative fraction. The source is a man between 25 and 39 years old in good health. DNA for the CDR3: TGCGCCAGCAGCTTGGTCGGGAGGTCCTACAATGAGCAGTTCTTC. Translation gives CASSLVGRSYNEQFF.